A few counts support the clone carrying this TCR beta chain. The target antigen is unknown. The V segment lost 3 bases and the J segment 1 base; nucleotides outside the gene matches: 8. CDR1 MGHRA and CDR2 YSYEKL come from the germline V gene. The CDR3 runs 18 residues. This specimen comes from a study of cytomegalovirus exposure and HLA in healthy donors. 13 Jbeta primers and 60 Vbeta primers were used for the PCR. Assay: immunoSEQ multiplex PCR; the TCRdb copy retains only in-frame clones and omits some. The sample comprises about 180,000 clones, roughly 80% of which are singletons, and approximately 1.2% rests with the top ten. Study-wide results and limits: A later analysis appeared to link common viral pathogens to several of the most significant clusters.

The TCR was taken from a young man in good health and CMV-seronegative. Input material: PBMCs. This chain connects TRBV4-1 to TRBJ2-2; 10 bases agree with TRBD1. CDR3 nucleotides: TGCGCCAGCAGCCAGCACGTCGGACAGGGGGAGAACACCGGGGAGCTGTTTTTT. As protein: CASSQHVGQGENTGELFF.